A selection of T cell receptor beta chains follows, all from one sample in a study of molecular identifiers for immune sequencing clone quantification. Using its own MiXCR run on the PCR reads, TCRdb lists one record per CDR3 protein. Of about 510,000 distinct CDR3 sequences detected, 25% appear once; the ten largest clones hold just over 0.75%. Material: naive CD8+ T cells from blood, with Jurkat cell RNA spiked in. The origin of the receptors is a human donor in good health. Some libraries in this study had Jurkat cell RNA spiked in. Each CDR3 is given with its conserved first and last residue. The order of the fields is CDR3 protein, CDR3 DNA, V gene, J gene, D gene, clone size. D genes are given only for firm matches. Size is stated for part of the rows, as once, few or many counts, or as a class when the clone is expanded.

CASSIQRDGGDRSTDTQYF	TGTGCCAGCAGCATCCAGCGAGACGGAGGGGACCGAAGCACAGATACGCAGTATTTT	TRBV7-6	TRBJ2-3	NA	few
CASSQVSGRAYEQYF	TGTGCCAGCAGCCAAGTGAGCGGGAGGGCCTACGAGCAGTACTTC	TRBV3-1	TRBJ2-7	TRBD2	NA
CASSVDILTDTQYF	TGTGCCAGCAGCGTAGACATTCTGACAGATACGCAGTATTTT	TRBV9	TRBJ2-3	NA	many
CASSLGHGGRETQYF	TGCGCCAGCAGCTTGGGCCACGGGGGGAGAGAGACCCAGTACTTC	TRBV5-1	TRBJ2-5	TRBD2	NA
CASSQGAGKNSPLHF	TGTGCCAGCAGCCAAGGGGCAGGGAAGAATTCACCCCTCCACTTT	TRBV3-1	TRBJ1-6	NA	many
CASSIRTAYEQYF	TGTGCCAGCAGTATAAGGACAGCGTACGAGCAGTACTTC	TRBV19	TRBJ2-7	NA	many
CGARAGLPTYEQYF	TGCGGTGCTAGAGCAGGACTCCCCACCTACGAGCAGTACTTC	TRBV20-1	TRBJ2-7	NA	NA
CASSYGTGGRFF	TGTGCCAGCAGTTATGGGACAGGGGGCCGGTTCTTC	TRBV6-2/TRBV6-3	TRBJ2-1	TRBD1	few
CSVEVSDQERDEQYF	TGCAGCGTTGAAGTTTCGGATCAGGAGAGGGACGAGCAGTACTTC	TRBV29-1	TRBJ2-7	NA	many
CASSPGGIGNNEQFF	TGTGCCAGCAGCCCAGGGGGTATCGGGAACAATGAGCAGTTCTTC	TRBV6-2/TRBV6-3	TRBJ2-1	TRBD1	few
CASSLGGPGVGEQFF	TGTGCCAGCAGCTTAGGAGGGCCGGGAGTAGGTGAGCAGTTCTTC	TRBV13	TRBJ2-1	NA	NA
CASTYPGTGYYEQYF	TGTGCCAGCACCTACCCAGGGACAGGATACTACGAGCAGTACTTC	TRBV6-2/TRBV6-3	TRBJ2-7	TRBD1	once
CASSSGQGGANTEAFF	TGTGCCAGCAGCTCGGGACAGGGAGGAGCGAACACTGAAGCTTTCTTT	TRBV11-2	TRBJ1-1	TRBD1	few
CSADRQGANTDTQYF	TGCAGCGCAGACCGTCAGGGGGCGAACACAGATACGCAGTATTTT	TRBV29-1	TRBJ2-3	TRBD1	few
CASSLLPLGPSNTDTQYF	TGTGCCAGCAGCTTACTCCCACTGGGACCATCGAACACAGATACGCAGTATTTT	TRBV7-9	TRBJ2-3	NA	NA
CATSAPGQGDPLNTEAFF	TGTGCCACCAGTGCTCCGGGACAGGGCGACCCTTTGAACACTGAAGCTTTCTTT	TRBV24-1	TRBJ1-1	TRBD1	many
CASRPRPGGNEQYF	TGTGCCAGCAGGCCCAGGCCGGGAGGGAACGAGCAGTACTTC	TRBV21-1	TRBJ2-7	NA	few
CASSGGASLTDTQGF	TGTGCCAGCAGCGGGGGGGCTTCTTTGACAGATACGCAGGGTTTT	TRBV11-2	TRBJ2-3	NA	NA
CASSQGRGLRTDTQYF	TGTGCCAGCAGCCAAGGAAGGGGACTCCGCACAGATACGCAGTATTTT	TRBV3-2	TRBJ2-3	NA	NA
CASSQDAAASYEQYF	TGCGCCAGCAGCCAAGACGCTGCGGCCAGCTACGAGCAGTACTTC	TRBV4-3	TRBJ2-7	NA	many
CASSPPAGQGPYEQYF	TGTGCCAGCAGCCCCCCTGCGGGGCAGGGACCCTACGAGCAGTACTTC	TRBV7-9	TRBJ2-7	NA	NA
CASSLLRLAGGDTQYF	TGTGCCAGCAGCTTACTCCGGCTAGCGGGGGGAGATACGCAGTATTTT	TRBV7-2	TRBJ2-3	TRBD2	many
CASSQTSPSYEQYF	TGCGCCAGCAGCCAAACTAGTCCTTCCTACGAGCAGTACTTC	TRBV4-3	TRBJ2-7	NA	NA
CASSPGTPNEQFF	TGCGCCAGCAGCCCGGGGACTCCCAATGAGCAGTTCTTC	TRBV5-1	TRBJ2-1	NA	many
CASSQDTGGSDEKLFF	TGTGCCAGCAGCCAAGATACGGGGGGCAGTGATGAAAAACTGTTTTTT	TRBV3-1	TRBJ1-4	NA	few
CASSLGGYEQYF	TGTGCCAGCAGCTTAGGAGGGTACGAGCAGTACTTC	TRBV5-1	TRBJ2-7	NA	medium-sized
CASLDSMDSGNIQYF	TGTGCCAGCCTTGACAGCATGGACTCGGGTAACATTCAGTACTTC	TRBV2	TRBJ2-4	NA	NA
CASSEGPSPLHF	TGTGCCAGCAGCGAGGGACCGTCACCCCTCCACTTT	TRBV11-2	TRBJ1-6	NA	few
CASSLRGGTSGPSYEQYF	TGTGCCAGCAGCTTAAGGGGGGGGACTAGCGGGCCCTCCTACGAGCAGTACTTC	TRBV7-9	TRBJ2-7	TRBD2	few
CASIPRSPSIGEQFF	TGTGCCAGCATTCCAAGATCCCCTTCTATAGGGGAGCAGTTCTTC	TRBV11-2	TRBJ2-1	NA	many
CASSLILSGLADTDTQYF	TGTGCCAGCAGCTTGATTCTGTCAGGACTAGCGGACACAGATACGCAGTATTTT	TRBV5-6	TRBJ2-3	TRBD2	few
CASSQDSEQPYEQYF	TGTGCCAGCAGCCAAGATTCGGAACAGCCCTACGAGCAGTACTTC	TRBV14	TRBJ2-7	NA	NA
CASSVGQGADYGYTF	TGTGCCAGCAGCGTAGGACAGGGGGCGGACTATGGCTACACCTTC	TRBV9	TRBJ1-2	TRBD1	NA
CASRIGTGRFEKLFF	TGTGCCAGCCGAATCGGGACAGGGAGGTTTGAAAAACTGTTTTTT	TRBV27	TRBJ1-4	TRBD1	few
CASSGSGVEQFF	TGTGCCAGCAGCGGGTCTGGGGTTGAGCAGTTCTTC	TRBV5-4	TRBJ2-1	NA	NA